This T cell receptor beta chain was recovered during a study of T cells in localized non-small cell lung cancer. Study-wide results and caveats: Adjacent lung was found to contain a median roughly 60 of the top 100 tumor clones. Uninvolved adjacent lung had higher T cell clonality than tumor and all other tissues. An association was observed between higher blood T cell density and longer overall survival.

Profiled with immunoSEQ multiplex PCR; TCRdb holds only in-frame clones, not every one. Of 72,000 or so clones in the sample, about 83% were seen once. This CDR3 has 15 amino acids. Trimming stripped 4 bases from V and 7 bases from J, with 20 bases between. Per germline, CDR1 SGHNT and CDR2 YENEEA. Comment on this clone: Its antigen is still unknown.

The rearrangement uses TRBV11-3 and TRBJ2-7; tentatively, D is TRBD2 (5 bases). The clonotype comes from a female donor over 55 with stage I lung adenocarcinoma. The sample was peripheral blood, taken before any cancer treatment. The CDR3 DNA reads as TGTGCCAGCAGCTCTCCCCCGCTAGCTCGATCGGAGCAGTACTTC. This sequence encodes CASSSPPLARSEQYF.